There are many counts of the clone carrying this T cell receptor beta chain. During active infection, Seattle patients enrolled and were then monitored through disease. This record belongs to a study of blood T cell repertoires in COVID-19. Study at large: There were acute and convalescent COVID-19 samples, and they came from the United States, Italy and Spain. Nucleic acid was either cDNA or gDNA, and it came from T cells, B-cell-depleted T cells, or PBMCs.

In the study's own analysis: Reference gene primers were amplified, and this amplification served to estimate nucleated cell counts. Here immunoSEQ multiplex PCR was the method, and the copy in TCRdb shows in-frame clones only, minus some. The V and J calls and clone size were taken over from that table, and D and trimming were inferred from the DNA. The repertoire consists of 100,000 to 150,000 clones, with around 80% occurring once and the leading ten covering approximately 17%. Losses at the gene ends were 5 bases for V and 4 bases for J; bases not matched to a gene: 5. The CDR3 consists of 14 residues. Germline values: CDR1 SGHRS, CDR2 YFSETQ.

This TCR came from a man aged 25-45 years with COVID-19, enrolled during active disease. The gene calls are TRBV5-1 and TRBJ1-2; 10 nucleotides match TRBD1. The sequenced material came from peripheral blood. CDR3 bases: TGCGCCAGCAGGGAGGGACAGGGGCTCTATGGCTACACCTTC. As protein: CASREGQGLYGYTF.